One sample yielded the 6 T cell receptor beta chains listed below, sequenced in a study of cytomegalovirus exposure and HLA in healthy donors. The PCR contained 60 Vbeta and 13 Jbeta primers. Sequencing was performed with immunoSEQ multiplex PCR; in TCRdb, only in-frame clones are kept and a portion is missing. The sample yields approximately 150,000 clones, less than 80% seen once. Material: PBMCs. The source of these receptors is a man in his forties or fifties in good health and CMV-seronegative.

This clone was detected once. The chain is built from TRBV9 and TRBJ2-3; D gene unclear. Germline V gene sequence: CDR1 SGDLS, CDR2 YYNGEE. V was cut by 0 bases and J by 2 bases, with 7 bases left in between. The CDR3 covers 14 residues. CDR3 bases: TGTGCCAGCAGCGTAGAAGCTTTCACAGATACGCAGTATTTT. It codes for CASSVEAFTDTQYF.

The gene calls are TRBV5-4 and TRBJ2-5, with TRBD1 as a possible D gene (6 bases). From germline, CDR1 is SGHNT and CDR2 YYREEE (reference sequence). V lost 2 bases and J lost 4, with 12 bases in between. The CDR3 is 14 residues long. The CDR3 sequence: CASSFQGRVETQYF. The CDR3, as DNA: TGTGCCAGCAGCTTTCAGGGGCGAGTAGAGACCCAGTACTTC.

The rearrangement links TRBV5-6 to TRBJ2-1, with TRBD2 identical over 15 bases. Germline trimming cut 0 bases from V and 4 bases from J; bases unmatched to any gene: 5. CDR1 and CDR2 (germline): SGHDT, YYEEEE. The CDR3 covers 18 residues. CDR3 residues: CASSLVRTSGGAYNEQFF. In nucleotides, the CDR3 is TGTGCCAGCAGCTTGGTAAGGACTAGCGGGGGGGCGTACAATGAGCAGTTCTTC.

V gene TRBV7-3 combines with J gene TRBJ2-5; a weak D match, TRBD2 (5 bases). This CDR3 is built from 13 residues. Germline-derived CDR1 and CDR2 are SGHTA and FQGTGA. Between the trimmed V and J ends, which lost 3 bases and 4 bases, there was a span of 9 bases. CDR3 loop: CASSFGSGETQYF. The CDR3 region has the DNA TGTGCCAGCAGCTTCGGCAGCGGAGAGACCCAGTACTTC.

The chain employs TRBV7-9 and TRBJ2-5; 8 bases align to TRBD1. The CDR3 extends over 14 amino acids. The germline V gene has CDR1 SEHNR and CDR2 FQNEAQ (reference sequence). V trimming: 5 bases; J trimming: 4 bases; junction bases outside the gene matches: 6. For the CDR3, the DNA is TGTGCCAGCAGCCCGGACAGGGTTCGAGAGACCCAGTACTTC. It encodes CASSPDRVRETQYF.

There are a few counts of this clone. V usage is TRBV10-3 and J usage is TRBJ1-1; TRBD1 matches at 8 bases. The CDR3 loop spans 15 amino acids. Germline values: CDR1 ENHRY, CDR2 SYGVKD. With 0 bases clipped from V and 3 bases from J, the junction kept 3 bases outside the gene matches. CDR3 coding DNA: TGTGCCATCAGTGAGTCGGCCAGGGGGCACACTGAAGCTTTCTTT. Translating gives CAISESARGHTEAFF.